Following are 18 T cell receptor beta chains from one sample sequenced in a study of shared clonotypes between healthy human individuals. Method: immunoSEQ multiplex PCR; TCRdb's copy keeps in-frame clones and lacks some. Of roughly 2.4 million clones listed, 95% are singletons. Sequencing was done on a sample of naive CD4+ T cells sorted from blood. Subset described: CD45RA+ positively selected. All receptors derive from a man aged 18 to 29 in good health.

The chain employs TRBV7-2 and TRBJ1-1; tentative D call: TRBD1 (5 bases). CDR1 is SGHTA, CDR2 FQGNSA, per germline. This CDR3 has 15 residues. Trimming removed 1 base from V and 6 bases from J, with 15 bases in between. CDR3: CASSLDSGRIAEAFF. In DNA, the CDR3 is TGTGCCAGCAGCTTAGATTCAGGGAGAATCGCTGAAGCTTTCTTT.

This clone is a singleton in its sample. The rearrangement joins TRBV13 to TRBJ2-1; D unresolved. In germline, CDR1 is PRHDT, CDR2 FYEKMQ (reference sequence). V was pared by 2 bases and J by 7 bases, with 6 bases between. CDR3 size: 12 residues. This chain's CDR3 is CASSLQANEQFF. The CDR3 region has the DNA TGTGCCAGCAGCTTACAGGCTAATGAGCAGTTCTTC.

V usage is TRBV21-1 and J usage is TRBJ1-2. TRBV21-1 is a documented pseudogene. CDR3 length: 15 amino acids. CDR3 sequence: CASPLLEGNNYGYIF. The CDR3, as DNA: TGTGCCAGTCCGTTACTGGAGGGCAACAACTATGGCTACATCTTC.

This clone was detected a few times. The sample has other DNA sequences that encode this CDR3 too. The V call is TRBV7-9, the J call TRBJ1-2; D not resolved. This CDR3 comprises 13 residues. V lost 1 base and J lost 4, with 7 bases in between. The germline V gene has CDR1 SEHNR and CDR2 FQNEAQ (reference sequence). For the CDR3, the DNA is TGTGCCAGCAGCTTAGGCGGCTCCTATGGCTACACCTTC. Its protein product is CASSLGGSYGYTF.

The chain is built from TRBV18 and TRBJ1-2; 8 nucleotides agree with TRBD1. After removal of 6 bases from V and 1 base from J, the junction contained 7 bases not matched to a gene. The CDR3 runs to 15 residues. Germline V gene data show CDR1 as KGHSH and CDR2 as LQKENI. The CDR3 region has the DNA TGTGCCAGCTCGCGGGGACAGGAGAATAACTATGGCTACACCTTC. Amino acid sequence: CASSRGQENNYGYTF. The full variable domain, in which reference TRBV18 and TRBJ1-2 provide the parts outside the CDR3, is NAGVMQNPRHLVRRRGQEARLRCSPMKGHSHVYWYRQLPEEGLKFMVYLQKENIIDESGMPKERFSAEFPKEGPSILRIQQVVRGDSAAYFCASSRGQENNYGYTFGSGTRLTVV.

The V call is TRBV30, the J call TRBJ1-5; D is unclear. V lost 2 bases and J lost 3, with 17 bases in between. Germline values: CDR1 GTSNPN, CDR2 SVGIG (reference sequence). This CDR3 spans 16 amino acids. The CDR3: CAWSLRTGSTNQPQHF. The CDR3 nucleotides read TGTGCCTGGAGTCTCCGGACGGGATCAACCAATCAGCCCCAGCATTTT.

The V and J genes are TRBV6-5 and TRBJ2-7, with 7 bases identical to TRBD1. This CDR3 region has 14 residues. Germline CDR1 is MNHEY and CDR2 is SVGAGI. V was pared by 6 bases and J by 2 bases, with 7 bases of the junction left unmatched. The CDR3 is CASRRQGSTYEQYF. CDR3 nucleotides: TGTGCCAGCAGAAGACAGGGAAGTACCTACGAGCAGTACTTC.

This clone appeared a single time. The chain has TRBV25-1 and TRBJ1-6, with 9 bases matching TRBD1. Germline values: CDR1 MGHDK, CDR2 SYGVNS. V was clipped by 8 bases and J by 8 bases; unmatched bases: 10. The CDR3 has 15 residues. The CDR3 DNA reads as TGTGCCAGCCTTCCCGGGACAGGGTGGTATTCACCCCTCCACTTT. It yields the protein CASLPGTGWYSPLHF. The whole variable domain, filled in from reference TRBV25-1 and TRBJ1-6, reads EADIYQTPRYLVIGTGKKITLECSQTMGHDKMYWYQQDPGMELHLIHYSYGVNSTEKGDLSSESTVSRIRTEHFPLTLESARPSHTSQYLCASLPGTGWYSPLHFGNGTRLTVT.

The rearrangement links TRBV7-2 to TRBJ2-7; D unclear. This CDR3 is built from 15 residues. V shed 4 bases and J shed 4 bases, with 17 bases lying between them. Germline assignment: CDR1 SGHTA and CDR2 FQGNSA. CDR3 nucleotides: TGTGCCAGCAGCTCCAGGACCAGCACTCCATACGAGCAGTACTTC. Encoded protein: CASSSRTSTPYEQYF. Supplemented by reference TRBV7-2 and TRBJ2-7, the full variable domain reads GAGVSQSPSNKVTEKGKDVELRCDPISGHTALYWYRQSLGQGLEFLIYFQGNSAPDKSGLPSDRFSAERTGGSVSTLTIQRTQQEDSAVYLCASSSRTSTPYEQYFGPGTRLTVT.

The CDR3 protein is CASSPYRVLAVPEAFF. The CDR3 region has the DNA TGTGCCAGCAGCCCATACCGGGTCCTGGCTGTACCTGAAGCTTTCTTT. V and J are TRBV27 and TRBJ1-1; D gene uncertain. The V gene's germline CDR1 is MNHEY and CDR2 SMNVEV (reference sequence). V lost 6 bases, J lost 6 bases, and 23 bases lay in between. This CDR3 comprises 16 residues.

This rearrangement joins TRBV6-5 to TRBJ1-3; D call uncertain. Germline CDR1 is MNHEY and CDR2 is SVGAGI. V was cut by 3 bases and J by 0 bases, with 9 bases left in between. There are 15 residues in the CDR3. CDR3 in DNA: TGTGCCAGCAGTTATTCCCTGGACTCTGGAAACACCATATATTTT. This translates into CASSYSLDSGNTIYF.

This chain joins TRBV10-1 and TRBJ1-1; D might be TRBD1 (5 bases). CDR1 WNHNN and CDR2 SYGVQD come from the germline V gene (reference sequence). Trimming removed 4 bases from V and 4 bases from J, with 13 bases in between. The CDR3 totals 14 residues. CDR3 nucleotides: TGCGCCAGCAGTGTCGGGGGAGCGGCCACTGAAGCTTTCTTT. Translated: CASSVGGAATEAFF.

For this clone: Distinct nucleotide sequences in the sample also encode this CDR3. This chain links TRBV5-4 with TRBJ2-7; 8 bases are shared with TRBD2. Germline V gives CDR1 SGHNT, CDR2 YYREEE (reference sequence). The CDR3 covers 15 residues. The trim removed 4 bases at V and 2 bases at J, leaving 8 bases unmatched. The CDR3, as DNA: TGTGCCAGCAGCCTCGGGCGGGGGGCGACCTACGAGCAGTACTTC. Its protein product is CASSLGRGATYEQYF.

V usage is TRBV7-9 and J usage is TRBJ1-3; D is ambiguous. This CDR3 region has 16 residues. In germline, CDR1 is SEHNR, CDR2 FQNEAQ (reference sequence). V dropped 3 bases and J dropped 0 bases, with 12 bases sitting between them. The CDR3 DNA follows: TGTGCCAGCAGCTTTCCTGGAGGAGTCTCTGGAAACACCATATATTTT. Amino acids: CASSFPGGVSGNTIYF.

The rearrangement uses TRBV2 and TRBJ2-3; no firm D call. The CDR3 spans 14 residues. Germline CDR1 SNHLY, CDR2 FYNNEI. V lost 3 bases and J lost 0, with 7 bases in between. The DNA of the CDR3 is TGTGCCAGCAGTGAGACAAGTAGCACAGATACGCAGTATTTT. Protein product: CASSETSSTDTQYF.

This chain connects TRBV5-1 to TRBJ2-3, with 11 positions matching TRBD2. J lost 2 bases, V lost 4 bases, and 6 bases had no gene match. The CDR3 covers 16 residues. Germline CDR1 is SGHRS and CDR2 is YFSETQ. CDR3 in amino acids: CASSVGLAGITDTQYF. Here the CDR3 DNA reads TGCGCCAGCAGCGTCGGACTAGCGGGTATCACAGATACGCAGTATTTT.

The chain combines TRBV28 with TRBJ2-5; TRBD2 matches at 7 bases. The CDR3 runs 13 residues. V lost 8 bases, J lost 4 bases, and 7 bases stayed unmatched. Germline lookup yields CDR1 MDHEN and CDR2 SYDVKM. CDR3 protein: CASGQGGRETQYF. CDR3 sequence (DNA): TGTGCCAGCGGTCAGGGAGGGAGAGAGACCCAGTACTTC.

CDR3 sequence: CAWSMGTGLTVGNQPQHF. CDR3 in DNA: TGTGCCTGGAGTATGGGGACAGGGTTAACGGTCGGCAATCAGCCCCAGCATTTT. The chain recombines TRBV30 with TRBJ1-5; TRBD1 matches 9 bases. The CDR3 length is 18 residues. Trimming took 2 bases from V and 2 from J; bases not matched to a gene: 13. The germline V gene has CDR1 GTSNPN and CDR2 SVGIG (reference sequence).